Listed below are T cell receptor beta chains from one sample, sequenced in a study of control samples from healthy donors and cancer patients. TCRdb keeps only in-frame clones here, not all; method: immunoSEQ multiplex PCR. The table has 130,000 or so clones, around 90% seen once. Input material: blood. The receptors shown here come from a man between 18 and 35 years old in good health. Each CDR3 is given with its conserved first and last residue. The D gene is left open where the match is weak. A clone size is listed for some rows: how often the clone was seen (once, few, many), or a class if it is expanded.

>-|TRBV20-1|TRBJ1-1|-
CSASGYTEAFF
TGCAGTGCCTCAGGGTACACTGAAGCTTTCTTT
>once|TRBV6-5|TRBJ1-1|-
CASSRRQNTEAFF
TGTGCCAGCAGTAGAAGACAGAACACTGAAGCTTTCTTT
>-|TRBV7-2|TRBJ2-5|-
CASSLVGGLQETQYF
TGTGCCAGCAGCTTAGTCGGGGGACTGCAAGAGACCCAGTACTTC
>-|TRBV7-3|TRBJ2-5|TRBD1
CASSSGTGVGETQYF
TGTGCCAGCAGCTCCGGGACAGGGGTGGGAGAGACCCAGTACTTC
>-|TRBV29-1|TRBJ1-2|-
CSVEFGANYGYTF
TGCAGCGTTGAATTCGGGGCTAACTATGGCTACACCTTC
>-|TRBV15|TRBJ1-1|-
CATSRDQRETEAFF
TGTGCCACCAGCAGAGATCAACGAGAAACTGAAGCTTTCTTT
>-|TRBV7-9|TRBJ2-7|-
CASSPEWGGFYEQYF
TGTGCCAGCAGCCCCGAGTGGGGCGGTTTTTACGAGCAGTACTTC
>-|TRBV6-5|TRBJ1-4|-
CASSGDGGSNEKLFF
TGTGCCAGCAGCGGAGATGGGGGATCTAATGAAAAACTGTTTTTT
>-|TRBV28|TRBJ1-5|-
CASSFGGQPQHF
TGTGCCAGCAGTTTCGGGGGGCAGCCCCAGCATTTT
>-|TRBV5-1|TRBJ1-2|TRBD1
CASRGDRVNGYTF
TGCGCCAGCAGAGGGGACAGGGTAAACGGCTACACCTTC
>-|TRBV7-2|TRBJ2-3|-
CASSPWGPDTQYF
TGTGCCAGCAGCCCCTGGGGGCCAGATACGCAGTATTTT
>-|TRBV12-3/TRBV12-4|TRBJ1-4|-
CASSTLRGEKLFF
TGTGCCAGCAGCACCCTAAGGGGTGAAAAACTGTTTTTT
>-|TRBV29-1|TRBJ1-4|-
CSVGSVRDNGNEKLFF
TGCAGCGTTGGATCGGTTAGGGACAACGGAAATGAAAAACTGTTTTTT
>-|TRBV11-1|TRBJ2-7|-
CASSLAGRNSYEQYF
TGTGCCAGCAGCTTAGCGGGACGGAACTCCTACGAGCAGTACTTC
>-|TRBV5-4|TRBJ2-7|-
CASSLLGGQPKTYEQYF
TGTGCCAGCAGCTTGTTGGGGGGACAGCCGAAAACCTACGAGCAGTACTTC
>once|TRBV4-1|TRBJ1-6|-
CASSQWAYPSYNSPLHF
TGCGCCAGCAGCCAGTGGGCATATCCCTCCTATAATTCACCCCTCCACTTT
>-|TRBV9|TRBJ2-3|TRBD2
CASSTTSGGYTDTQYF
TGTGCCAGCAGCACCACTAGCGGGGGTTACACAGATACGCAGTATTTT
>-|TRBV5-1|TRBJ1-2|-
CASSLGQKYGYTF
TGCGCCAGCAGCTTGGGTCAGAAATATGGCTACACCTTC
>few|TRBV5-1|TRBJ1-2|TRBD1
CASSSGGPGTFDGYTF
TGCGCCAGCAGCTCAGGGGGTCCCGGGACTTTTGATGGCTACACCTTC
>-|TRBV7-9|TRBJ1-6|-
CASSLPGFNSPLHF
TGTGCCAGCAGCCTCCCAGGATTTAATTCACCCCTCCACTTT
>-|TRBV16|TRBJ2-2|-
CASSQREVGELFF
TGTGCCAGCAGCCAACGTGAAGTCGGGGAGCTGTTTTTT
>-|TRBV11-2|TRBJ2-5|-
CASSFQSLGETQYF
TGTGCCAGCAGCTTCCAGTCCCTGGGGGAGACCCAGTACTTC
>-|TRBV2|TRBJ1-1|-
CASSIRGGTEAFF
TGTGCCAGCAGTATTAGGGGGGGGACTGAAGCTTTCTTT
>-|TRBV5-1|TRBJ2-3|TRBD2
CASSTGTSGGTDTQYF
TGCGCCAGCAGCACAGGGACTAGCGGGGGGACGGATACGCAGTATTTT
>-|TRBV5-4|TRBJ2-7|-
CASSLEPTGSYEQYF
TGTGCCAGCAGCTTGGAACCGACAGGCTCCTACGAGCAGTACTTC
>-|TRBV3-1/TRBV3-2|TRBJ2-3|TRBD2
CASSQLAGGPSDTQYF
TGTGCCAGCAGCCAACTAGCGGGGGGGCCTTCAGATACGCAGTATTTT
>-|TRBV28|TRBJ1-5|-
CASSPPGRVRTDPNQPQHF
TGTGCCAGCAGTCCCCCCGGGCGGGTTCGGACGGATCCCAATCAGCCCCAGCATTTT
>-|TRBV12-3/TRBV12-4|TRBJ2-4|-
CASSPSLLDIQYF
TGTGCCAGCAGTCCCTCGCTATTGGACATTCAGTACTTC
>-|TRBV2|TRBJ2-2|-
CASRPQGGRSPGELFF
TGTGCCAGCAGGCCCCAGGGGGGGAGGTCCCCCGGGGAGCTGTTTTTT
>-|TRBV7-2|TRBJ1-2|TRBD1
CASSFTGVGGYGYTF
TGTGCCAGCAGCTTTACAGGGGTGGGTGGCTATGGCTACACCTTC
>-|TRBV27|TRBJ1-2|-
CASSLAARVDLEGYTF
TGTGCCAGCAGTTTAGCGGCCAGGGTTGATTTGGAAGGCTACACCTTC
>-|TRBV2|TRBJ1-1|-
CASSEIRGNTEAFF
TGTGCCAGCAGTGAAATCCGGGGGAACACTGAAGCTTTCTTT
>-|TRBV19|TRBJ2-2|-
CASSIWASDLNTGELFF
TGTGCCAGTAGTATCTGGGCTTCGGACCTCAACACCGGGGAGCTGTTTTTT
>-|TRBV5-1|TRBJ2-7|-
CASSLTEGQVSYEQYF
TGCGCCAGCAGCCTGACTGAGGGACAAGTCTCCTACGAGCAGTACTTC
>-|TRBV24-1|TRBJ1-3|-
CATSDPLQEVDSGNTIYF
TGTGCCACCAGTGATCCTTTACAGGAGGTTGACTCTGGAAACACCATATATTTT
>-|TRBV5-4|TRBJ1-4|-
CASSLGPLSANEKLFF
TGTGCCAGCAGCTTAGGACCCCTATCCGCCAATGAAAAACTGTTTTTT
>once|TRBV19|TRBJ2-1|-
CASSIMEGKGEQFF
TGTGCCAGTAGTATCATGGAGGGGAAGGGAGAGCAGTTCTTC
>-|TRBV30|TRBJ1-5|-
CAWSPGRYSNQPQHF
TGTGCCTGGTCGCCGGGCCGTTATAGCAATCAGCCCCAGCATTTT
>-|TRBV19|TRBJ2-2|TRBD1
CASRTGGADTGELFF
TGTGCCAGTCGGACAGGGGGCGCGGACACCGGGGAGCTGTTTTTT
>-|TRBV5-1|TRBJ2-2|-
CASSFTGGGSTGELFF
TGCGCCAGCAGCTTCACCGGGGGCGGTAGCACCGGGGAGCTGTTTTTT
>-|TRBV3-1/TRBV3-2|TRBJ2-3|TRBD2
CASRIAGTSTDTQYF
TGTGCCAGCAGGATAGCGGGGACTAGCACAGATACGCAGTATTTT
>once|TRBV19|TRBJ2-7|TRBD1
CASSSRQGNNYEQYF
TGTGCCAGTAGCTCACGACAGGGGAATAACTACGAGCAGTACTTC
>-|TRBV30|TRBJ2-3|-
CAWSVASTDTQYF
TGTGCCTGGAGTGTAGCGAGCACAGATACGCAGTATTTT
>-|TRBV29-1|TRBJ2-7|TRBD1
CSVVTGPQLSYEQYF
TGCAGCGTTGTGACAGGGCCTCAGCTCTCCTACGAGCAGTACTTC
>few|TRBV9|TRBJ1-3|-
CASSASGVSGNTIYF
TGTGCCAGCAGCGCCTCAGGGGTATCCGGAAACACCATATATTTT
>once|TRBV10-1|TRBJ2-2|-
CASSPVGGIDTGELFF
TGCGCCAGCAGCCCTGTTGGGGGGATTGACACCGGGGAGCTGTTTTTT
>-|TRBV12-3/TRBV12-4|TRBJ1-6|-
CASSFSGASPLHF
TGTGCCAGCAGTTTTAGTGGCGCGTCACCCCTCCACTTT
>-|TRBV5-6|TRBJ2-5|TRBD2
CASSLSGVETQYF
TGTGCCAGCAGTTTAAGCGGGGTAGAGACCCAGTACTTC